What follows are 19 T cell receptor beta chains derived from one specimen sequenced in a study of T cell changes during pregnancy in multiple sclerosis. Profiling relied on immunoSEQ multiplex PCR, and the TCRdb table lists in-frame clones only, not all of them. The data contain 15,000 to 25,000 clones, more than 80% of them singletons. This sample comprised CD8+ T cells from peripheral blood mononuclear cells, obtained in the third trimester of pregnancy. These receptors were obtained from a female donor in good health, enrolled as a control in a pregnancy study.

This sequence joins TRBV7-3 and TRBJ1-2; 8 positions agree with TRBD1. Germline V gene lookup returns CDR1 SGHTA and CDR2 FQGTGA. The CDR3 is made up of 14 amino acids. V lost 5 bases to trimming and J lost 8 bases; unmatched junction nucleotides: 10. The CDR3 loop is CASSPSGGAEGYTF. In DNA form, the CDR3 reads TGTGCCAGCAGCCCCTCAGGGGGCGCGGAAGGCTACACCTTC.

The gene calls are TRBV19 and TRBJ1-2; tentatively, D is TRBD1 (6 bases). V was trimmed by 9 bases and J by 4 bases, leaving 12 bases between them. Germline V gives CDR1 LNHDA, CDR2 SQIVND (reference sequence). The CDR3 totals 12 residues. CDR3 coding DNA: TGTGCCAGCGACTACAGGGCCTATGGCTACACCTTC. This gives the protein CASDYRAYGYTF.

The V call is TRBV4-3, the J call TRBJ1-2; D ambiguous. This CDR3 is 19 amino acids long. V lost 0 bases to trimming and J lost 8 bases, with 28 bases between them. Germline V gene lookup returns CDR1 LGHNA and CDR2 YSLEER. CDR3 region: CASSQEGQITSPPSSGYTF. In DNA form, the CDR3 reads TGCGCCAGCAGCCAAGAAGGGCAGATCACCTCACCCCCCTCTAGCGGCTACACCTTC.

This rearrangement joins TRBV2 to TRBJ1-2, with TRBD1 identical over 9 bases. With 8 bases clipped from V and 6 bases from J, the junction kept 10 bases outside the gene matches. From germline, CDR1 is SNHLY and CDR2 FYNNEI. The CDR3 runs to 14 residues. CDR3 bases: TGTGCCAGCGGAACCTTGACAGGGGGAGATGGCTACACCTTC. Encoded protein: CASGTLTGGDGYTF. Combining the CDR3 with reference TRBV2 and TRBJ1-2 gives the whole variable domain EPEVTQTPSHQVTQMGQEVILRCVPISNHLYFYWYRQILGQKVEFLVSFYNNEISEKSEIFDDQFSVERPDGSNFTLKIRSTKLEDSAMYFCASGTLTGGDGYTFGSGTRLTVV.

The V and J genes are TRBV28 and TRBJ2-3; tentative D call: TRBD2 (6 bases). The CDR3 runs to 17 residues. The germline V and J ends were trimmed by 4 bases and 2 bases, with 19 bases remaining between them. Germline lookup yields CDR1 MDHEN and CDR2 SYDVKM. The chain's CDR3 is CASSYTHRGAPTDTQYF. As DNA, the CDR3 is TGTGCCAGCAGTTACACACACCGCGGGGCCCCCACAGATACGCAGTATTTT.

The chain links TRBV4-3 to TRBJ2-1; D might be TRBD1 (6 bases). V was pared by 4 bases and J by 2 bases, with 12 bases between. The CDR3 is 15 amino acids. Germline V gene lookup returns CDR1 LGHNA and CDR2 YSLEER. The CDR3 DNA reads TGCGCCAGCAGCCCCCCAGGGGCGACCTACAATGAGCAGTTCTTC. This encodes CASSPPGATYNEQFF.

The chain carries TRBV6-6 and TRBJ1-5, with TRBD1 as a possible D gene (6 bases). Germline values: CDR1 MNHNY, CDR2 SVGAGI (reference sequence). V dropped 7 bases and J dropped 1 base, with 8 bases sitting between them. The length of the CDR3 is 13 residues. The CDR3 nucleotides read TGTGCCAGCACAGGGGCGAGCAATCAGCCCCAGCATTTT. It yields the protein CASTGASNQPQHF.

In this sample, this clone turned up once. The chain couples TRBV18 to TRBJ2-1; D is perhaps TRBD2 (5 bases). V shed 2 bases and J shed 8 bases, with 10 bases lying between them. The germline V gene encodes CDR1 KGHSH and CDR2 LQKENI. CDR3 length: 13 amino acids. The CDR3 region is CASSPGLDYEQFF. Here the CDR3 DNA reads TGTGCCAGCTCACCAGGGTTGGACTATGAGCAGTTCTTC. The variable domain in full, with the rest retrieved from reference TRBV18 and TRBJ2-1, is NAGVMQNPRHLVRRRGQEARLRCSPMKGHSHVYWYRQLPEEGLKFMVYLQKENIIDESGMPKERFSAEFPKEGPSILRIQQVVRGDSAAYFCASSPGLDYEQFFGPGTRLTVL.

V is TRBV5-6 and J is TRBJ1-4, with D possibly TRBD1 on 5 matching bases. CDR3 length: 14 amino acids. Per germline, CDR1 SGHDT and CDR2 YYEEEE. V lost 0 bases and J lost 7, with 10 bases in between. The CDR3 bases are TGTGCCAGCAGCTTGGTTACAGGCCCTGAAAAACTGTTTTTT. Translated, it gives CASSLVTGPEKLFF.

V is TRBV11-1 and J is TRBJ2-5; D may be TRBD2 (6 bases). CDR1 is SGHAT, CDR2 FQDESV, per germline (reference sequence). V was trimmed by 5 bases and J by 0 bases, leaving 10 bases between them. The CDR3 covers 14 residues. The CDR3 sequence: CASSPWTNQETQYF. For the CDR3, the DNA is TGTGCCAGCAGCCCCTGGACTAACCAAGAGACCCAGTACTTC. The entire variable domain, with the rest obtained from reference TRBV11-1 and TRBJ2-5, is as follows: EAEVAQSPRYKITEKSQAVAFWCDPISGHATLYWYRQILGQGPELLVQFQDESVVDDSQLPKDRFSAERLKGVDSTLKIQPAELGDSAMYLCASSPWTNQETQYFGPGTRLLVL.

The chain is built from TRBV25-1 and TRBJ2-5, with D perhaps matching TRBD1 (6 bases). This CDR3 contains 15 residues. CDR1 is MGHDK, CDR2 SYGVNS, per germline. Trimming stripped 3 bases from V and 6 bases from J, with 17 bases between. CDR3 sequence reads: CASSDNNYREQTQYF. In DNA form, the CDR3 reads TGTGCCAGCAGTGATAATAATTACAGGGAACAGACCCAGTACTTC. The entire variable domain, with the rest obtained from reference TRBV25-1 and TRBJ2-5, is as follows: EADIYQTPRYLVIGTGKKITLECSQTMGHDKMYWYQQDPGMELHLIHYSYGVNSTEKGDLSSESTVSRIRTEHFPLTLESARPSHTSQYLCASSDNNYREQTQYFGPGTRLLVL.

The chain has TRBV4-3 and TRBJ2-5; TRBD1 might be the D (5 bases). Near its end, the DNA agrees better with TRBJ2-7, so the J call may be wrong. The CDR3 totals 15 residues. The germline CDR1 and CDR2 sequences are LGHNA and YSLEER. The CDR3 DNA reads as TGCGCCAGCAGCCAAGATCAAGGCAGGGCCAACGAGCAGTACTTC. Its translation is CASSQDQGRANEQYF.

The chain uses TRBV5-1 and TRBJ1-6; 11 bases align to TRBD1. Germline-derived CDR1 and CDR2 are SGHRS and YFSETQ. The J segment lost 10 bases and the V segment lost 3 bases, leaving 6 bases of the junction unmatched. CDR3 length: 15 residues. The CDR3: CASSSRDRGKSPLHF. CDR3 DNA sequence: TGCGCCAGCAGCTCACGGGACAGGGGGAAGTCACCCCTCCACTTT. The full variable domain, its missing parts supplied by reference TRBV5-1 and TRBJ1-6, is KAGVTQTPRYLIKTRGQQVTLSCSPISGHRSVSWYQQTPGQGLQFLFEYFSETQRNKGNFPGRFSGRQFSNSRSEMNVSTLELGDSALYLCASSSRDRGKSPLHFGNGTRLTVT.

The chain employs TRBV28 and TRBJ2-7, with 7 bases aligning to TRBD2. Germline V CDR1 and CDR2: MDHEN, SYDVKM. Unmatched junction bases numbered 5, after V lost 2 bases and J lost 1 base. There are 15 residues in the CDR3. The CDR3 nucleotides are TGTGCCAGCAGTTTAGGAGGGGACTATTCCTACGAGCAGTACTTC. This codes for CASSLGGDYSYEQYF.

V usage is TRBV4-3 and J usage is TRBJ2-5; 11 positions match TRBD2. CDR3 length: 17 residues. Trimming removed 0 bases from V and 2 bases from J; junction bases left unmatched: 5. The germline V gene has CDR1 LGHNA and CDR2 YSLEER. The CDR3 sequence: CASSQDPSGGRQETQYF. CDR3 DNA sequence: TGCGCCAGCAGCCAAGATCCTAGCGGGGGGAGACAAGAGACCCAGTACTTC.

The CDR3 is CASSFTGYGYTF. In DNA, the CDR3 is TGTGCCAGCAGTTTCACAGGGTATGGCTACACCTTC. The rearrangement uses TRBV27 and TRBJ1-2; possible D gene TRBD1, 6 bases. Trimming removed 3 bases from V and 5 bases from J, with 7 bases in between. The germline CDR1 and CDR2 sequences are MNHEY and SMNVEV (reference sequence). The CDR3 spans 12 residues.

The chain couples TRBV7-6 to TRBJ2-1; D is uncertain. V gave up 4 bases and J gave up 3 bases, with 10 bases separating them. The CDR3 spans 14 residues. Germline CDR1 and CDR2: SGHVS and FNYEAQ. CDR3 amino acids: CASSSRPGYNEQFF. CDR3 in DNA: TGTGCCAGCAGCTCAAGGCCGGGCTACAATGAGCAGTTCTTC.

The rearrangement uses TRBV7-9 and TRBJ1-1, with 9 bases lining up with TRBD1. This CDR3 has 14 residues. V trimming: 3 bases; J trimming: 8 bases; junction bases outside the gene matches: 7. Germline V gene lookup returns CDR1 SEHNR and CDR2 FQNEAQ (reference sequence). DNA for the CDR3: TGTGCCAGCAGCTTGGATTGGACAGGGGCCGAAGCTTTCTTT. Amino acid sequence: CASSLDWTGAEAFF.

J is TRBJ1-1 and V is TRBV6-6; a possible D gene is TRBD1 (5 bases). The V end was cut by 6 bases, the J end by 4 bases, with 12 bases between. The CDR3 has 13 residues. Germline-derived CDR1 and CDR2 are MNHNY and SVGAGI (reference sequence). The CDR3 DNA follows: TGTGCCAGCAGCTCCCCAGGGCTCACTGAAGCTTTCTTT. As protein: CASSSPGLTEAFF.